This entry features one TCR beta chain sequence. This clone was counted only a few times. This receptor's antigen is unknown. No much larger clone exists at a distance of one base, and base qualities are not known. This sample is part of a study of graft-versus-host responses after intestinal transplantation (dated by TCRdb to the early 2020s). Regarding the study in general: Recipients received multivisceral, liver-intestinal, or isolated intestinal transplants. Anti-thymocyte globulin induction was given to all recipients, followed by maintenance tacrolimus and steroids for two to four years. After intestinal transplantation, graft-versus-host and host-versus-graft alloreactive T cell clones were followed in the graft, circulation and bone marrow using bulk TCR-beta CDR3 sequencing. To identify alloreactive clones, pre-transplant mixed lymphocyte reaction products were sequenced and compared with unstimulated pre-transplant donor and recipient T cells. The cohort enrolled about two dozen intestinal transplant recipients, one of whom was a retransplant, and a few patients without pretransplant specimens were excluded. Donor T cell macrochimerism was defined as a peak of at least 4% donor T cells among recipient peripheral blood mononuclear cells. Rather than going through the commercial service, samples from three later patients were sequenced in-house on an Illumina MiSeq and processed with MiXCR.

The research as a whole found: Patients with donor T cell macrochimerism had high GvH to HvG T cell clonal ratios in their allografts. Early after transplant, peak levels of circulating GvH clones were found to be associated with declines in HvG clones. GvH clones were detected in recipient bone marrow, and some of these GvH clones were observed earlier in ileal mucosa or blood, consistent with an intestinal mucosal origin. The relatively low number and heterogeneity of intestinal transplant patients limited the conclusions.

What the time point label conveys for this sample: cells obtained before transplantation from donor or recipient. CD3+CD4+ and CD3+CD8+ populations were FACS-sorted from unstimulated pre-transplant donor and recipient cells taken from spleen or lymph nodes. Receptor amplification or capture employed the immunoSEQ multiplex PCR assay. For most patients, genomic DNA was isolated with the Qiagen DNeasy Blood and Tissue Kit and shipped frozen to Adaptive Biotechnologies for TCR sequencing. For most patients, genomic DNA was subjected to high-throughput TCR-beta CDR3 sequencing by Adaptive Biotechnologies. The authors' analysis ran thus. Adaptive's ImmunoSEQ software supplied the TCR sequencing data for 18 patients, while MiXCR and VDJtools were used to process a few other patients. CD4 versus CD8 sorting errors were corrected by removing sequences found in both subsets at a frequency ratio below 5:1. CDR3 nucleotide sequences shared between donor and recipient were removed because the origin of such sequences could not be assigned. Alloreactive clones required at least 2-fold expansion over unstimulated cells and minimum CFSE-low frequency of 0.002% (template counts) or 0.001% (read counts). Clones were considered mappable if detected in sequenced pre-transplant spleen, lymph node, or MLR CFSE-low populations of the donor or recipient. The cumulative frequency of alloreactive clones was calculated as a percentage of all sequences, weighted by copy number. Imported from immuneACCESS, the table was reduced by TCRdb to in-frame sequences with V and J called. These copies leave out some clones; in studies compared against another copy, an unresolved V gene accounts for under half, and the cause of the remainder is not known. From that table come the V and J calls and clone size; the DNA was used to work out D and trimming. Present in this sample are about 90,000 clones, about 95% of which were seen just once. 0.15% to 0.2% of the sample is in the top ten clones.

Measured from the cysteine to the phenylalanine, the CDR3 is 14 residues long. The DNA shown is the 42-base CDR3, in frame from base 1. According to the germline V gene, CDR1 reads ENHRY and CDR2 reads SYGVKD. The junction shows trimming of 0 bases on V and 5 bases on J, and the gene matches do not reach 3 bases of it. This specimen was unstimulated CD4+ T cells sorted from spleen or lymph node cells, taken before transplant. The V and J segments used are TRBV10-3 and TRBJ1-2; 7 central nucleotides agree with TRBD1. The TCR sequence derives from a human donor who was the organ donor for an intestinal transplant. The nucleotide sequence reads TGTGCCATCAGTGAGTCCACAGGGGTTTATGGCTACACCTTC. Its product reads: CAISESTGVYGYTF.